The source of this T cell receptor (beta chain) is a study of blood T cells in healthy people across ages. The CDR3 runs 16 residues. Germline values: CDR1 LGHDT, CDR2 YNNKEL (reference sequence). V lost 4 bases and J lost 4; bases outside the gene matches: 8. The use of a sample-barcoded 5' primer and a J-beta primer mix characterized a second PCR of roughly 6 to 11 cycles. From the 5' RACE reads, TCRdb called clonotypes with MiXCR, one entry per CDR3 protein. The sample contains hundreds of thousands of distinct CDR3 sequences, 40% to 65% of which appear only once. This clonotype was obtained from a woman over 75 in good health. Source material: blood. This chain links TRBV3-1 with TRBJ2-3; 10 bases match TRBD1. The CDR3 sequence: CASSPRTGGRADTQYF. For the CDR3, the DNA is TGTGCCAGCAGCCCACGGACAGGGGGTCGGGCAGATACGCAGTATTTT.